The clone carrying this TCR beta chain was observed once. Its cognate antigen is unknown. The record originates from a study of a mutant IDH1 vaccine in newly diagnosed glioma. Time point here: week 47, end of study. In every dose of vaccine, 300 ug of mutant IDH1 20-mer peptide was given alongside topical imiquimod. Repertoires were generated with immunoSEQ multiplex PCR, while TCRdb's copy carries only in-frame clones and drops some. The table includes about 85,000 clones, around nine tenths detected once. This sequence originates from a woman aged 45-65 years with glioma. This sample comprised PBMCs, obtained from a glioma patient whose treatment included an IDH1 peptide vaccine.

The CDR3 DNA is TGTGCCAGCAGCCCACCCTTATACAATGAGCAGTTCTTC. Its translation: CASSPPLYNEQFF. The V and J genes are TRBV7-9 and TRBJ2-1; D gene unclear. V was shortened by 5 bases and J by 4 bases, with 9 bases between the two germline ends. The germline CDR1 and CDR2 sequences are SEHNR and FQNEAQ (reference sequence). The CDR3 runs 13 residues. Full variable domain (outside the CDR3, taken from reference TRBV7-9 and TRBJ2-1): DTGVSQNPRHKITKRGQNVTFRCDPISEHNRLYWYRQTLGQGPEFLTYFQNEAQLEKSRLLSDRFSAERPKGSFSTLEIQRTEQGDSAMYLCASSPPLYNEQFFGPGTRLTVL.